This TCR beta chain was recorded in a study of beta chain features in type 1 diabetes. Whole-study findings and limits: VDJ junctions in type 1 diabetes patients carried more deletions and fewer insertions. Shorter TCRB CDR3s, moderately but significantly so, were found in Type 1 diabetes patients in all four CD4+ subsets. Patients and controls would be equally affected if PCR favored shorter templates.

The entirety of the isolated RNA underwent reverse transcription, so expressed TCRB transcripts were sequenced. Method: immunoSEQ multiplex PCR; TCRdb's copy keeps in-frame clones and lacks some. The table has around 710,000 clones, approximately 13% seen once; the top ten hold roughly 0.12%. This clone has more than one count but fewer than ten. No antigen is known for it. This CDR3 is built from 14 residues. Germline CDR1 and CDR2: SGDLS and YYNGEE. The V end lost 2 bases, the J end lost 2 bases, and 8 bases lay between the germline ends. Material for sequencing was naive CD4+ T cells from blood. This clonotype originated in a young man with type 1 diabetes. This rearrangement joins TRBV9 to TRBJ1-3, with no clear D. CDR3 protein: CASSVDPAGNTIYF. The CDR3 DNA reads TGTGCCAGCAGCGTCGACCCCGCTGGAAACACCATATATTTT.